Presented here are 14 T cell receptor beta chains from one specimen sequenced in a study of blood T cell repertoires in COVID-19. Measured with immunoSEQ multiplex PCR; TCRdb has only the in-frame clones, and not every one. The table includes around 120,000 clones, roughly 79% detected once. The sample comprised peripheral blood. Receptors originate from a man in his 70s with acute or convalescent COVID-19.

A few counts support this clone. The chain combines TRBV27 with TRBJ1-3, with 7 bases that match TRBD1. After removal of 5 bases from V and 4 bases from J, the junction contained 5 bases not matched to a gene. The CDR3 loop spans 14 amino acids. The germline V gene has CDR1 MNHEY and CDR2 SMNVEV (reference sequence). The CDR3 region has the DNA TGTGCCAGCAGTAGACAGGGCGAGGGAAACACCATATATTTT. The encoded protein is CASSRQGEGNTIYF.

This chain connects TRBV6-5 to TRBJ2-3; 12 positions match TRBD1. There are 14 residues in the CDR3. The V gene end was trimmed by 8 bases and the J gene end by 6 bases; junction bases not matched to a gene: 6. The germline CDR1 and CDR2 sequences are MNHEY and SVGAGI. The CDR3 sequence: CASWDRGPGDTQYF. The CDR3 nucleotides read TGTGCCAGCTGGGACAGGGGGCCGGGGGATACGCAGTATTTT.

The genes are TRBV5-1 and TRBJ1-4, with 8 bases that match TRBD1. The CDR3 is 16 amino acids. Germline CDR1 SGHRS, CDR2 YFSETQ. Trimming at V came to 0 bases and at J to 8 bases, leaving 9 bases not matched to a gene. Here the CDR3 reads CASSLDSRGLREKLFF. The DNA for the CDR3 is TGCGCCAGCAGCTTGGATTCCAGGGGGCTCCGAGAAAAACTGTTTTTT.

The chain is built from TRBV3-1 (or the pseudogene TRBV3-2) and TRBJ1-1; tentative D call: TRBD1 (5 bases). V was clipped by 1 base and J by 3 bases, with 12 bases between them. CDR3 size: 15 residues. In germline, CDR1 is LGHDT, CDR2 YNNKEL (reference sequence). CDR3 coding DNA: TGTGCCAGCAGCCAAGGGACCCGGGGGGACACTGAAGCTTTCTTT. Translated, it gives CASSQGTRGDTEAFF.

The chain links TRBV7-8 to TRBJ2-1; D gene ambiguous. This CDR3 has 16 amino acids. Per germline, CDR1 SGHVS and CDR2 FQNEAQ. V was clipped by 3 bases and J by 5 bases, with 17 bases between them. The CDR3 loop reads CASSFSLSDSNNEQFF. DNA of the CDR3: TGTGCCAGCAGCTTCTCCCTCTCTGACTCAAACAATGAGCAGTTCTTC.

CDR3 protein: CASSQVQGARIEAFF. CDR3 DNA sequence: TGCGCCAGCAGTCAGGTACAGGGGGCGCGGATTGAAGCTTTCTTT. This chain joins TRBV23-1 and TRBJ1-1; 9 bases are shared with TRBD1. TRBV23-1 is an open reading frame whose function is uncertain. Germline trimming cut 3 bases from V and 7 bases from J; bases unmatched to any gene: 9. The CDR3 has 15 amino acids.

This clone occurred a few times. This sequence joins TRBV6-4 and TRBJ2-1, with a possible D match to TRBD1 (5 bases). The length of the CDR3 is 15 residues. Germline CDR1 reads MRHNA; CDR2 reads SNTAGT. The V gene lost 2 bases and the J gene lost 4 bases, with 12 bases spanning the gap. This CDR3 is CASSDGQGVYNEQFF. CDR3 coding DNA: TGTGCCAGCAGTGACGGGCAGGGCGTGTACAATGAGCAGTTCTTC.

CDR3 sequence reads: CASSPRQGGNQPQHF. In nucleotides, the CDR3 is TGTGCCAGCAGTCCGCGACAGGGGGGCAATCAGCCCCAGCATTTT. The chain employs TRBV28 and TRBJ1-5, with 9 bases fitting TRBD1. The CDR3 covers 15 residues. The trim removed 5 bases at V and 2 bases at J, leaving 4 bases unmatched. Germline CDR1 and CDR2: MDHEN and SYDVKM.

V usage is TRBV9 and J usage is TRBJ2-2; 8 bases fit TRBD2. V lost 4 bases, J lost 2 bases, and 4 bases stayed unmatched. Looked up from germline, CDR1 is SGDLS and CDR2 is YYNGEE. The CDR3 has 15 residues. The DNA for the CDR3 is TGTGCCAGCAGCCTCGGGGGGGTAAACACCGGGGAGCTGTTTTTT. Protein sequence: CASSLGGVNTGELFF.

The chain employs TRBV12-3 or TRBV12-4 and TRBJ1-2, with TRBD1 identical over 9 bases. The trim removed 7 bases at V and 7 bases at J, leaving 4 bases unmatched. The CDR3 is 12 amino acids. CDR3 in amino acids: CASTRTGVGYTF. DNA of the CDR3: TGTGCCAGCACCCGGACAGGGGTTGGCTACACCTTC.

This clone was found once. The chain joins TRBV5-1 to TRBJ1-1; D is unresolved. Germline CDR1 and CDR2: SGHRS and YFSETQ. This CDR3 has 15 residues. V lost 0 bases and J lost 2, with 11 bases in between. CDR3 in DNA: TGCGCCAGCAGCTTGGCGCCCCGGGGTAACACTGAAGCTTTCTTT. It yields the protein CASSLAPRGNTEAFF.

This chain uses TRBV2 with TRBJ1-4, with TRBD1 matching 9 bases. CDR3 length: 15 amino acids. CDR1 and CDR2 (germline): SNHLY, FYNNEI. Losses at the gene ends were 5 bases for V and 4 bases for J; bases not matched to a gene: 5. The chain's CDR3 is CASSNRGHVNEKLFF. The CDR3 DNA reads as TGTGCCAGCAGTAACAGGGGGCATGTTAATGAAAAACTGTTTTTT.

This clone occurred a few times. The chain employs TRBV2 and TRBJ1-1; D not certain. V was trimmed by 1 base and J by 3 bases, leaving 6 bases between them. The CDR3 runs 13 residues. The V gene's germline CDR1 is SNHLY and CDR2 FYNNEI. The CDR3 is CASSEDRYTEAFF. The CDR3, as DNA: TGTGCCAGCAGTGAAGACAGATACACTGAAGCTTTCTTT.

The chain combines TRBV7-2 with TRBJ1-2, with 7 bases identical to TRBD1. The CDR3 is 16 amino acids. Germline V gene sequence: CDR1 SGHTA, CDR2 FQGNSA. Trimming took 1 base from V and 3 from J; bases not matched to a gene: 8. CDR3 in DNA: TGTGCCAGCAGCTTAGGGTTTAGGACAGGCTACTATGGCTACACCTTC. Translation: CASSLGFRTGYYGYTF.